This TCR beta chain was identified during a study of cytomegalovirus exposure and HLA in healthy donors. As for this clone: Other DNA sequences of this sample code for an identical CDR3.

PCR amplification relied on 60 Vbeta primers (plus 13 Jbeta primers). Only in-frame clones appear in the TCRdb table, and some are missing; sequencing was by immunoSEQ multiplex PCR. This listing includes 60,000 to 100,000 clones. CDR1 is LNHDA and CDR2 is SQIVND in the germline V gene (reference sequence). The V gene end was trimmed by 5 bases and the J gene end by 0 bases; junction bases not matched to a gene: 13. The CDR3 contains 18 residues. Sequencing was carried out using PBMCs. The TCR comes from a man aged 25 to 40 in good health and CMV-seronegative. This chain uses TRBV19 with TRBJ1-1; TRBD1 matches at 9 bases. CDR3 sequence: CASSDRGTGQPMNTEAFF. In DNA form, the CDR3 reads TGTGCCAGTAGTGACCGAGGGACAGGGCAGCCTATGAACACTGAAGCTTTCTTT.